This TCR beta chain comes out of a study of blood T cells in healthy people across ages. Study background: About one barcoded beta molecule per two T cells came from capture by template switching. Findings and limits, study-wide: Investigators treated diversity estimates from one million T cells as underestimates. Significant beta diversity loss was already apparent by age about 39, declining roughly linearly.

Together with a sample-barcoded 5' primer, a J-beta primer mix was included in a second PCR lasting roughly 6 to 12 cycles. Using its own MiXCR run on the 5' RACE reads, TCRdb lists one record per CDR3 protein. Among some 1,800,000 distinct CDR3 sequences, about two fifths were seen once, and the ten largest hold around 23%. Trimming removed 6 bases from V and 3 bases from J; junction bases left unmatched: 11. Per germline, CDR1 SQVTM and CDR2 ANQGSEA. The CDR3 is 15 amino acids. Isolation yielded PBMCs, at least 6 million per sample, in every case. This clonotype was counted between two and nine times. Antigen specificity is unknown.

The source material was blood. The sequence derives from a human donor in good health. The V and J genes are TRBV29-1 and TRBJ2-3; 8 nucleotides align to TRBD1. The CDR3 sequence is CSVPPEGQVTDTQYF. For the CDR3, the DNA is TGCAGCGTCCCCCCTGAGGGACAGGTTACAGATACGCAGTATTTT.